This entry is about one T cell receptor (beta chain). Its specificity is unknown. The data are from a study of cytomegalovirus exposure and HLA in healthy donors. The PCR ran on 60 Vbeta and 13 Jbeta primers. This table comes from immunoSEQ multiplex PCR, and its TCRdb copy is limited to in-frame clones, with some not included. The sample shows 150,000 or so clones, roughly 70% of them seen only once. Findings of the study overall: In a later analysis, TCR beta V- and J-gene trimming was associated with a missense DCLRE1C variant. The authors considered a cluster of highly shared sequence variants likely to be a sequencing artifact.

Each donor was nominally healthy when sampled (though unrecorded immune exposures were likely). Sequencing input: PBMCs. This TCR came from a woman aged 55-69 years in good health and CMV-seropositive.

As DNA, the CDR3 is TGTGCCAGCAGTGGGCACAGGGCAAGGAACACTGAAGCTTTCTTT. Its protein product is CASSGHRARNTEAFF. The rearrangement uses TRBV6-1 and TRBJ1-1, with D possibly TRBD1 on 6 matching bases. Germline values: CDR1 MNHNS, CDR2 SASEGT. V lost 4 bases and J lost 1, with 13 bases in between. This CDR3 comprises 15 residues.